This TCR beta chain was found in a study of cytomegalovirus exposure and HLA in healthy donors (dated by TCRdb to about 2017). Some background on the complete study: According to a later analysis, the 100 to 150 validation repertoires were produced on the same platform as the 700 or so repertoires of the first cohort. The study was designed to test whether signatures of past pathogen exposure could be identified by cataloging public T cell receptors. In addition to the first cohort of 650 to 800 subjects, a separate validation cohort of around 110 different subjects was used. To predict cytomegalovirus infection status, the study brought together high-throughput TCR immunosequencing, statistical association of individual TCRs with disease status, and machine learning. Here is what the overall study found, with its caveats: The classifier was reported to diagnose cytomegalovirus status with high specificity and sensitivity in both the original and validation cohorts. In a later analysis, TCRs clustered in the first cohort were found to also tend to co-occur in the 120 validation repertoires, with over 90% of cluster scores above 0. Most TCR sequences were observed very rarely across donors, whereas some public TCRs were present in many individuals. According to the authors, the approach could potentially be generalized to other disease states and immunological phenotypes. In vitro tests confirmed that three of the cytomegalovirus-associated TCR beta chains recognize cytomegalovirus antigens. In the study, around 150 TCR beta chains were listed as associated with cytomegalovirus. The validation cohort had no HLA typing available for a later analysis, so co-occurrence within that cohort was assessed over all 120 or so repertoires.

A remark on this clone: Its cognate antigen has yet to be identified. No quality values exist for individual bases; no much larger clone is one base distant.

Donors formed part of the validation cohort, which comprised over a hundred subjects and was distinct from the first cohort of 550 to 850 subjects. The CDR3 has 15 amino acids, counting the end cysteine and phenylalanine. Only the CDR3 portion is preserved as DNA: 45 bases, with reading frame beginning at the first base. From the germline V gene (reference sequence), CDR1 is SEHNR and CDR2 is FQNEAQ. V is trimmed back by 5 bases and J by 5 bases, and the junction contains 9 bases that no gene match accounts for. The library was produced with the immunoSEQ multiplex PCR assay. The paper's processing steps were these. To diagnose cytomegalovirus status from the catalog of TCR beta chain sequences, a statistical classification framework was built. TCRdb holds this immuneACCESS table with in-frame rearrangements only. Some clones are missing; in checked studies, unresolved V genes explain under half, and the rest has no known cause. The DNA gave D and trimming, while V, J and clone size come from that table. In all, the sample holds about 160,000 clones, and around 85% of those were seen once. The ten largest clones capture approximately 5% of the sample.

Recombination connected TRBV7-9 to TRBJ1-3; 7 central nucleotides agree with TRBD1. The clonotype was recovered from a woman younger than 45 in good health and CMV-seronegative. Material for sequencing was PBMCs. The base sequence is TGTGCCAGCAGCCGGGGACAGATTCATCGAAACACCATATATTTT. It is translated as CASSRGQIHRNTIYF. The variable domain in full, with residues beyond the CDR3 obtained from the reference TRBV7-9 and TRBJ1-3 genes, is DTGVSQNPRHKITKRGQNVTFRCDPISEHNRLYWYRQTLGQGPEFLTYFQNEAQLEKSRLLSDRFSAERPKGSFSTLEIQRTEQGDSAMYLCASSRGQIHRNTIYFGEGSWLTVV.